The next 15 T cell receptor beta chains were all read from a single sample in a study of cytomegalovirus exposure and HLA in healthy donors. 60 Vbeta and 13 Jbeta primers were used in PCR. Measured with immunoSEQ multiplex PCR; TCRdb has only the in-frame clones, and not every one. There are 200,000 to 250,000 clones in the sample; over 65% occur only once, and 0.63% lies in the top ten. Sequencing was carried out using PBMCs. The receptors derive from a man aged 18 to 29 in good health and CMV-seronegative.

The chain uses TRBV10-3 and TRBJ2-1, with 7 bases that match TRBD2. This CDR3 is 14 amino acids long. The V segment lost 4 bases and the J segment 5 bases; nucleotides outside the gene matches: 5. Germline V lookup: CDR1 ENHRY, CDR2 SYGVKD. The CDR3: CAISAGGADNEQFF. CDR3 coding DNA: TGTGCCATCAGTGCGGGGGGAGCGGACAATGAGCAGTTCTTC.

The chain recombines TRBV6-5 with TRBJ2-1; D is unresolved. There are 11 residues in the CDR3. With 4 bases removed from V and 8 bases from J, the gap between germline ends came to 6 bases. From germline, CDR1 is MNHEY and CDR2 SVGAGI. This chain's CDR3 is CASSSVYEQFF. The CDR3 nucleotides read TGTGCCAGCAGTTCGGTCTATGAGCAGTTCTTC.

This rearrangement joins TRBV2 to TRBJ2-5; D is perhaps TRBD1 (6 bases). Germline V gene lookup returns CDR1 SNHLY and CDR2 FYNNEI. This CDR3 region has 15 residues. V lost 6 bases and J 2 bases, leaving 16 bases between the germline ends. CDR3 sequence reads: CASSPPDSGQETQYF. CDR3 sequence (DNA): TGTGCCAGCAGCCCCCCGGACAGCGGACAAGAGACCCAGTACTTC.

This clone was seen a single time. The V and J genes are TRBV6-1 and TRBJ2-1; the D gene is possibly TRBD2 (5 bases). Trimming left V 9 bases short and J 3 bases short, with 12 bases between. Germline V gives CDR1 MNHNS, CDR2 SASEGT. The CDR3 is 13 residues long. CDR3 DNA sequence: TGTGCCAGTGACCGTCGGGACTACAATGAGCAGTTCTTC. Protein product: CASDRRDYNEQFF.

The gene calls are TRBV29-1 and TRBJ2-3, with TRBD2 matching over 15 bases. Losses at the gene ends were 5 bases for V and 0 bases for J; bases not matched to a gene: 6. Germline V gene lookup returns CDR1 SQVTM and CDR2 ANQGSEA. This CDR3 comprises 17 residues. The CDR3 coding sequence is TGCAGCGTTCTTTCTGGGACTAGCGGGAGGAGCACAGATACGCAGTATTTT. This sequence encodes CSVLSGTSGRSTDTQYF.

The genes are TRBV4-1 and TRBJ1-2, with D perhaps TRBD1 (6 bases). V lost 0 bases to trimming and J lost 7 bases, with 12 bases between them. The CDR3 spans 14 residues. Germline V CDR1 and CDR2: MGHRA, YSYEKL. For the CDR3, the DNA is TGCGCCAGCAGCCAAGAGGGCAGGGGCCTTGGCTACACCTTC. Residues: CASSQEGRGLGYTF.

V usage is TRBV29-1 and J usage is TRBJ2-7, with a tentative D call TRBD1 (6 bases). V dropped 1 base and J dropped 3 bases, with 7 bases sitting between them. The CDR3 consists of 12 residues. Germline CDR1 reads SQVTM; CDR2 reads ANQGSEA. The CDR3 is CSVEGTDYEQYF. The CDR3 DNA is TGCAGCGTTGAAGGGACAGACTACGAGCAGTACTTC.

The rearrangement uses TRBV6-1 and TRBJ1-2; D possibly corresponds to TRBD1 (5 bases). The CDR3 consists of 12 residues. Trimming removed 6 bases from V and 6 bases from J, with 11 bases in between. Germline V gene sequence: CDR1 MNHNS, CDR2 SASEGT. This CDR3 is CASRRRGNGYTF. CDR3 coding DNA: TGTGCCAGCAGACGGAGGGGCAATGGCTACACCTTC.

This chain uses TRBV7-9 with TRBJ1-2; D call uncertain. In germline, CDR1 is SEHNR, CDR2 FQNEAQ (reference sequence). Trimming pared 1 base from V and 7 bases from J, leaving 13 bases between. This CDR3 spans 14 amino acids. The DNA for the CDR3 is TGTGCCAGCAGCTTAGGAGGTCCGGGGTTTGGCTACACCTTC. It encodes CASSLGGPGFGYTF.

V and J are TRBV7-2 and TRBJ2-5, with 7 positions matching TRBD2. Germline V gene data show CDR1 as SGHTA and CDR2 as FQGNSA. Unmatched junction bases numbered 8, after V lost 1 base and J lost 0 bases. CDR3 size: 17 residues. CDR3 coding DNA: TGTGCCAGCAGCTTAGAAGGACTAGTAGTGTACCAAGAGACCCAGTACTTC. It specifies CASSLEGLVVYQETQYF.

The chain links TRBV27 to TRBJ2-3, with TRBD1 identical over 7 bases. The CDR3 has 14 residues. Looked up from germline, CDR1 is MNHEY and CDR2 is SMNVEV (reference sequence). J was trimmed by 0 bases and V by 7 bases; bases with no gene match: 4. The CDR3 nucleotides are TGTGCCAGCAACCGACAGGGTAGCACAGATACGCAGTATTTT. It specifies CASNRQGSTDTQYF.

The V and J genes are TRBV11-2 and TRBJ2-2, with 8 nucleotides matching TRBD2. The junction had 12 bases not matched to a gene; V was cut back by 5 bases and J by 1 base. Germline V gives CDR1 SGHAT, CDR2 FQNNGV. The CDR3 is 18 residues long. The CDR3 nucleotides are TGTGCCAGCAGCCCCCGGGCGACGGGAGGGCGGAACACCGGGGAGCTGTTTTTT. Encoded protein: CASSPRATGGRNTGELFF.

The chain joins TRBV7-2 to TRBJ1-1; D is perhaps TRBD1 (5 bases). Germline lookup yields CDR1 SGHTA and CDR2 FQGNSA. CDR3 length equals 15 residues. Deletions cut 3 bases from V and 4 bases from J, with 15 bases between. In DNA, the CDR3 is TGTGCCAGCAGCTTGGGCGGGGGGGAGGGCACTGAAGCTTTCTTT. Translating gives CASSLGGGEGTEAFF.

J is TRBJ2-7 and V is TRBV12-2; TRBD1 is taken as the D call from the table, unchecked against the DNA. TRBV12-2 is a pseudogene. The CDR3 totals 15 residues. CDR3 in amino acids: CASRLRTESSYEQYF. CDR3 DNA sequence: TGTGCAAGTCGCTTACGTACAGAGAGCTCCTACGAGCAGTACTTC.

The rearrangement joins TRBV7-3 to TRBJ2-5, with a weak D call TRBD1 (5 bases). CDR3 size: 15 residues. Trimming left V 2 bases short and J 0 bases short, with 10 bases between. Germline values: CDR1 SGHTA, CDR2 FQGTGA. CDR3 loop: CASSLWGRDQETQYF. The CDR3 bases are TGTGCCAGCAGCTTATGGGGCAGAGACCAAGAGACCCAGTACTTC.